This TCR beta chain was retrieved from a study of CD8+ T cells in alopecia areata. The trim removed 0 bases at V and 3 bases at J, leaving 1 base unmatched. Germline V gene data show CDR1 as SGHDT and CDR2 as YYEEEE. The CDR3 totals 14 residues. Treatment described: oral pan-JAK inhibitor, 5-10 mg twice daily. RNA was extracted and reverse transcribed into cDNA as the sequencing template. The table came from immunoSEQ multiplex PCR; TCRdb's copy has only in-frame clones and leaves some out. In the table there are around 100,000 clones, around 50% of which are singletons. The chain couples TRBV5-6 to TRBJ2-7; 9 bases line up with TRBD2. The sequence was collected from a human donor with alopecia areata. Sample: CD8+ T cells sorted from blood, taken at week 24, from a patient treated with tofacitinib. The DNA for the CDR3 is TGTGCCAGCAGCTTGGAACTAGCGGGCTACGAGCAGTACTTC. Encoded protein: CASSLELAGYEQYF.